The 26 T cell receptor beta chains below were found in one sample sequenced in a study of T cell responses to AZD1222 COVID-19 vaccine. Profiling relied on immunoSEQ multiplex PCR, and the TCRdb table lists in-frame clones only, not all of them. The table has about 150,000 clones, approximately 91% seen once; the top ten hold roughly 2%. Specimen: peripheral blood, collected 28 days after the second AZD1222 dose. Every receptor here comes from an adult who received the AZD1222 COVID-19 vaccine.

The CDR3 here is CASSTGVFGYTF. CDR3 sequence (DNA): TGTGCCAGCAGTACAGGGGTTTTTGGCTACACCTTC. The chain employs TRBV28 and TRBJ1-2, with 7 positions matching TRBD1. CDR1 is MDHEN, CDR2 SYDVKM, per germline. V shed 5 bases and J 7 bases; nucleotides not matched to a gene: 4. The length of the CDR3 is 12 residues.

The V call is TRBV2, the J call TRBJ2-5, with D unresolved. This CDR3 contains 13 residues. The V gene lost 11 bases and the J gene lost 5 bases, with 18 bases spanning the gap. Germline V gene lookup returns CDR1 SNHLY and CDR2 FYNNEI. The CDR3 nucleotides read TGTGCCCTCAGAAAGGCAGGACCGGAGACCCAGTACTTC. It encodes CALRKAGPETQYF.

V and J are TRBV2 and TRBJ1-1, with D unclear. Germline V gives CDR1 SNHLY, CDR2 FYNNEI. The CDR3 extends over 14 amino acids. Trimming took off 4 bases at V and 6 bases at J, with 15 bases between the two ends. This CDR3 is CASSAEPSRAEAFF. The CDR3 region has the DNA TGTGCCAGCAGTGCAGAACCCTCAAGGGCTGAAGCTTTCTTT.

This sequence joins TRBV25-1 and TRBJ2-1; D call uncertain. V lost 6 bases and J 2 bases, leaving 5 bases between the germline ends. Germline assignment: CDR1 MGHDK and CDR2 SYGVNS. This CDR3 contains 12 residues. DNA for the CDR3: TGTGCCAGCAGCCACCCCTACAATGAGCAGTTCTTC. Protein sequence: CASSHPYNEQFF.

The table lists this clone with a count of one. The chain employs TRBV9 and TRBJ2-3; D is undetermined. Germline CDR1 and CDR2: SGDLS and YYNGEE. CDR3 length: 14 amino acids. Trimming removed 0 bases at V and 8 bases at J, with 13 bases between. CDR3 loop: CASSVEGNTGTQYF. The CDR3 DNA sequence: TGTGCCAGCAGCGTAGAAGGGAATACTGGTACGCAGTATTTT.

This chain uses TRBV25-1 with TRBJ1-1, with D possibly TRBD1 on 6 matching bases. V was clipped by 8 bases and J by 10 bases, with 14 bases between them. CDR1 is MGHDK, CDR2 SYGVNS, per germline. This CDR3 comprises 11 residues. The DNA for the CDR3 is TGTGCCAGCCAAGGGGGGCTGGGAGCTTTCTTT. This codes for CASQGGLGAFF.

The chain joins TRBV5-6 to TRBJ1-2, with D maybe TRBD1 (6 bases). Germline V gives CDR1 SGHDT, CDR2 YYEEEE. CDR3 length: 12 residues. V was shortened by 4 bases and J by 6 bases, with 10 bases between the two germline ends. The CDR3 DNA reads as TGTGCCAGCAGCCGACAGGAGAATGGCTACACCTTC. This codes for CASSRQENGYTF.

The V gene is TRBV2, the J gene TRBJ1-1, with 9 bases aligning to TRBD1. V shed 6 bases, J shed 2 bases, and the junction held 7 bases outside the gene matches. Germline V gene lookup returns CDR1 SNHLY and CDR2 FYNNEI. The CDR3 has 15 amino acids. This CDR3 is CASSPGTGSNTEAFF. The CDR3 region has the DNA TGTGCCAGCAGCCCTGGGACAGGGTCTAACACTGAAGCTTTCTTT.

The V and J genes are TRBV5-5 and TRBJ1-1; no definite D call. CDR1 is SGHKS, CDR2 YYEKEE, per germline (reference sequence). The CDR3 spans 14 residues. V shed 1 base and J shed 5 bases, with 12 bases lying between them. The CDR3 coding sequence is TGTGCCAGCAGCTTGTTTACCGGGTGGACTGAAGCTTTCTTT. Amino acid sequence: CASSLFTGWTEAFF.

The V and J genes are TRBV5-1 and TRBJ1-1; TRBD1 matches 8 bases. Germline CDR1 and CDR2: SGHRS and YFSETQ. V was clipped by 0 bases and J by 5 bases; unmatched bases: 9. This CDR3 is built from 16 residues. The CDR3 DNA follows: TGCGCCAGCAGCTTGGTGGCAGGGGGCTCGGAGACTGAAGCTTTCTTT. Translating it yields CASSLVAGGSETEAFF.

The chain joins TRBV19 to TRBJ1-3; possible D gene TRBD1, 5 bases. Per the germline V gene, CDR1 is LNHDA and CDR2 is SQIVND (reference sequence). The CDR3 has 14 amino acids. V was trimmed by 10 bases and J by 0 bases, leaving 13 bases between them. CDR3 DNA sequence: TGTGCCACTGGGACTCCCGGCTCTGGAAACACCATATATTTT. Its translation: CATGTPGSGNTIYF.

The V and J genes are TRBV6-5 and TRBJ1-1; D gene unclear. The CDR3 is 14 residues long. Trimming removed 2 bases from V and 5 bases from J, with 12 bases in between. The germline V gene encodes CDR1 MNHEY and CDR2 SVGAGI. The chain's CDR3 is CASSYLALGTEAFF. DNA for the CDR3: TGTGCCAGCAGTTACCTCGCTTTGGGAACTGAAGCTTTCTTT.

This chain connects TRBV6-6 to TRBJ1-3, with a weak D call TRBD1 (5 bases). The germline V gene has CDR1 MNHNY and CDR2 SVGAGI (reference sequence). The CDR3 has 18 amino acids. Trimming shortened V by 5 bases and J by 1 base, and 21 bases separated the two germline ends. The CDR3 coding sequence is TGTGCCAGCAGTCCCCGGATGGGCCAGGGCCGGTCTGGAAACACCATATATTTT. This gives the protein CASSPRMGQGRSGNTIYF.

CDR3 nucleotides: TGTGCCAGTAGCGCCGGGACAGGGGGCGTCGGCTATGGCTACACCTTC. The encoded protein is CASSAGTGGVGYGYTF. This chain joins TRBV19 and TRBJ1-2, with 12 bases that match TRBD1. CDR1 and CDR2 (germline): LNHDA, SQIVND (reference sequence). V dropped 6 bases and J dropped 4; count of bases not matched to a gene: 9. CDR3 length: 16 residues.

This CDR3 reads CASSLERVAGNEQFF. In DNA, the CDR3 is TGTGCCAGCAGCTTGGAGAGAGTAGCGGGGAATGAGCAGTTCTTC. The chain joins TRBV5-5 to TRBJ2-1; TRBD2 matches 8 bases. Trimming took 0 bases from V and 7 from J; bases not matched to a gene: 6. The CDR3 consists of 15 residues. The germline V gene encodes CDR1 SGHKS and CDR2 YYEKEE (reference sequence). The full variable domain, in which reference TRBV5-5 and TRBJ2-1 provide the parts outside the CDR3, is DAGVTQSPTHLIKTRGQQVTLRCSPISGHKSVSWYQQVLGQGPQFIFQYYEKEERGRGNFPDRFSARQFPNYSSELNVNALLLGDSALYLCASSLERVAGNEQFFGPGTRLTVL.

J is TRBJ1-5 and V is TRBV6-5; 7 bases are a match to TRBD1. Germline assignment: CDR1 MNHEY and CDR2 SVGAGI. V shed 6 bases, J shed 0 bases, and the junction held 5 bases outside the gene matches. The CDR3 runs to 15 residues. As DNA, the CDR3 is TGTGCCAGCAGAAACAGGGGAAATAGCAATCAGCCCCAGCATTTT. It yields the protein CASRNRGNSNQPQHF.

The chain carries TRBV27 and TRBJ2-7; TRBD2 might be the D (5 bases). This CDR3 spans 14 amino acids. Germline loops: CDR1 MNHEY, CDR2 SMNVEV (reference sequence). V was cut by 6 bases and J by 0 bases, with 12 bases left in between. CDR3 coding DNA: TGTGCCAGCAGAGAAACTGGGAGCTCCTACGAGCAGTACTTC. As protein: CASRETGSSYEQYF.

The chain links TRBV19 to TRBJ2-7, with 7 bases aligning to TRBD1. J lost 6 bases, V lost 4 bases, and 3 bases had no gene match. Germline V gene sequence: CDR1 LNHDA, CDR2 SQIVND (reference sequence). The CDR3 loop spans 12 amino acids. CDR3 in amino acids: CASSTRQGEQYF. The CDR3 nucleotides read TGTGCCAGTAGTACCAGACAGGGCGAGCAGTACTTC.

The chain carries TRBV5-4 and TRBJ1-1, with D possibly being TRBD1 (6 bases). Germline lookup yields CDR1 SGHNT and CDR2 YYREEE (reference sequence). The CDR3 is 14 residues long. V shed 4 bases and J shed 8 bases, with 18 bases lying between them. The CDR3 DNA sequence: TGTGCCAGCAGCCCCGGGGGGGCCCCGGTAGAAGCTTTCTTT. Residues: CASSPGGAPVEAFF.

CDR3 amino acids: CASSLYWEGPYNEQFF. DNA of the CDR3: TGTGCCAGCAGCTTGTACTGGGAGGGACCCTACAATGAGCAGTTCTTC. The J gene is TRBJ2-1, the V gene TRBV5-6, with TRBD2 matching over 7 bases. From germline, CDR1 is SGHDT and CDR2 YYEEEE. Trimming cost V 1 base and J 2 bases; bases outside gene matches: 6. The CDR3 is 16 residues long. The whole variable domain, remainder taken from reference TRBV5-6 and TRBJ2-1, is DAGVTQSPTHLIKTRGQQVTLRCSPKSGHDTVSWYQQALGQGPQFIFQYYEEEERQRGNFPDRFSGHQFPNYSSELNVNALLLGDSALYLCASSLYWEGPYNEQFFGPGTRLTVL.

The CDR3 DNA reads as TGCGCCAGCAGGTTTGGACTAGCGGGGCCCCGGGATACGCAGTATTTT. Translating gives CASRFGLAGPRDTQYF. The rearrangement links TRBV5-1 to TRBJ2-3; the match to TRBD2 covers 12 bases. Germline trimming cut 5 bases from V and 6 bases from J; bases unmatched to any gene: 10. CDR1 SGHRS and CDR2 YFSETQ come from the germline V gene. The CDR3 is made up of 16 amino acids.

The chain carries TRBV7-9 and TRBJ1-1; unclear D gene. The V gene lost 0 bases and the J gene lost 4 bases, with 6 bases spanning the gap. Germline values: CDR1 SEHNR, CDR2 FQNEAQ (reference sequence). The CDR3 loop spans 13 amino acids. The CDR3 region is CASSLARLTEAFF. In DNA form, the CDR3 reads TGTGCCAGCAGCTTAGCCAGGCTCACTGAAGCTTTCTTT.

This chain links TRBV19 with TRBJ1-4; unclear D gene. The CDR3 has 14 residues. Trimming stripped 7 bases from V and 5 bases from J, with 14 bases between. Germline CDR1 reads LNHDA; CDR2 reads SQIVND (reference sequence). Written as DNA, the CDR3 is TGTGCCAGTACCCAATTCGTTCGGAATGAAAAACTGTTTTTT. Translating gives CASTQFVRNEKLFF.

The chain employs TRBV27 and TRBJ2-7, with D possibly called TRBD1 or TRBD2 (5 bases each). This CDR3 comprises 14 residues. Germline V gene lookup returns CDR1 MNHEY and CDR2 SMNVEV (reference sequence). V was cut by 4 bases and J by 7 bases, with 17 bases left in between. The CDR3 DNA follows: TGTGCCAGCAGTTCCTTGGGTGGGACCCTTGAGCAGTACTTC. Its protein product is CASSSLGGTLEQYF.

The rearrangement uses TRBV15 and TRBJ1-5; tentative D call: TRBD1 (5 bases). V was shortened by 5 bases and J by 9 bases, with 11 bases between the two germline ends. The CDR3 length is 12 residues. CDR1 is LNHNV, CDR2 YYDKDF, per germline (reference sequence). This CDR3 reads CATSGGFRPQHF. In DNA form, the CDR3 reads TGTGCCACCAGCGGGGGGTTTCGGCCCCAGCATTTT.

The rearrangement joins TRBV12-3 or TRBV12-4 to TRBJ2-3, with no clear D. The ends were cut back, 3 bases at V and 6 bases at J, with 10 bases in the middle. CDR3 length: 13 residues. The CDR3 reads CASSFALSDTQYF. DNA of the CDR3: TGTGCCAGCAGTTTTGCGCTTTCTGATACGCAGTATTTT.